These 27 T cell receptor beta chains were all obtained from the same sample, sequenced in a study of identical twins. TCRdb itself ran the 5' RACE reads through MiXCR, one entry per CDR3 protein. The sample comprises some 230,000 distinct CDR3 sequences, 6.5% to 8% of which are singletons, and more than 12% rests with the top ten. Another study also made use of these data, one on T cells expressing NK-cell markers.

Sequences were obtained from CD8+ T cells sorted from blood. The receptor set was obtained from a woman younger than 30 in good health.

The chain joins TRBV19 to TRBJ2-1; TRBD2 is a possible D gene (6 bases). This CDR3 is built from 12 residues. Germline V gives CDR1 LNHDA, CDR2 SQIVND (reference sequence). Trimming shortened V by 6 bases and J by 7 bases, and 10 bases separated the two germline ends. CDR3 region: CASRVAGNEQFF. For the CDR3, the DNA is TGTGCCAGTAGAGTGGCGGGGAATGAGCAGTTCTTC.

V usage is TRBV10-3 and J usage is TRBJ2-7, with 7 bases that match TRBD2. Germline CDR1 is ENHRY and CDR2 is SYGVKD. V lost 4 bases and J lost 3; bases outside the gene matches: 12. This CDR3 region has 16 residues. CDR3 protein: CAISGGGSSPIYEQYF. The CDR3 coding sequence is TGTGCCATCAGTGGGGGAGGGAGCAGCCCCATCTACGAGCAGTACTTC.

The table lists this clonotype with a few counts. The rearrangement uses TRBV20-1 and TRBJ2-7; 8 nucleotides match TRBD2. J gave up 3 bases and V 0 bases, and 7 bases lay outside the gene matches. The CDR3 has 15 amino acids. Looked up from germline, CDR1 is DFQATT and CDR2 is SNEGSKA (reference sequence). CDR3 in DNA: TGCAGTGCTAGAGAGGGCATACGGGGGGGCTACGAGCAGTACTTC. This translates into CSAREGIRGGYEQYF.

This clonotype was counted between two and nine times. This rearrangement joins TRBV7-9 to TRBJ2-7; 13 bases align to TRBD2. Losses at the gene ends were 4 bases for V and 6 bases for J; bases not matched to a gene: 6. The germline CDR1 and CDR2 sequences are SEHNR and FQNEAQ (reference sequence). The length of the CDR3 is 15 residues. The CDR3 nucleotides read TGTGCCAGCAGCTATCCGGGACTAGCGGGACCCGAGCAGTACTTC. It yields the protein CASSYPGLAGPEQYF.

This chain links TRBV7-9 with TRBJ1-1, with a weak D call TRBD1 (6 bases). The germline V gene has CDR1 SEHNR and CDR2 FQNEAQ (reference sequence). The CDR3 is 15 residues long. V was trimmed by 3 bases and J by 1 base, leaving 12 bases between them. CDR3 loop: CASSFPEGGNTEAFF. CDR3 sequence (DNA): TGTGCCAGCAGCTTCCCGGAGGGGGGGAACACTGAAGCTTTCTTT. Together with reference TRBV7-9 and TRBJ1-1, the CDR3 gives the full variable domain: DTGVSQNPRHKITKRGQNVTFRCDPISEHNRLYWYRQTLGQGPEFLTYFQNEAQLEKSRLLSDRFSAERPKGSFSTLEIQRTEQGDSAMYLCASSFPEGGNTEAFFGQGTRLTVV.

The V call is TRBV6-1, the J call TRBJ1-3; no definite D call. The V end was cut by 1 base, the J end by 1 base, with 2 bases between. Germline V gene sequence: CDR1 MNHNS, CDR2 SASEGT. CDR3 length equals 13 residues. CDR3 DNA: TGTGCCAGCAGTGAAGGGTCTGGAAACACCATATATTTT. Its translation: CASSEGSGNTIYF.

This clonotype was counted between two and nine times. The rearrangement links TRBV7-9 to TRBJ1-6; no clear D gene. Germline V CDR1 and CDR2: SEHNR, FQNEAQ (reference sequence). Trimming left V 1 base short and J 9 bases short, with 13 bases between. The CDR3 spans 15 residues. The CDR3 bases are TGTGCCAGCAGCTTAGGGACGGGAGACTCTTCACCCCTCCACTTT. This gives the protein CASSLGTGDSSPLHF.

This clonotype was counted a few times. The J gene is TRBJ2-5, the V gene TRBV6-1, with a possible D match to TRBD1 (5 bases). V was shortened by 5 bases and J by 10 bases, with 23 bases between the two germline ends. Germline CDR1 and CDR2: MNHNS and SASEGT. CDR3 length equals 15 residues. CDR3 bases: TGTGCCAGCAGTCCCCCTGACAGCCACATAGAGGTCCAGTACTTC. It encodes CASSPPDSHIEVQYF.

This clonotype was seen repeatedly, ten times or more. The V gene is TRBV7-2, the J gene TRBJ1-6, with TRBD1 as a possible D gene (5 bases). The CDR3 extends over 17 amino acids. V dropped 7 bases and J dropped 7 bases, with 23 bases sitting between them. CDR1 and CDR2 from the germline V gene are SGHTA and FQGNSA. The CDR3 sequence: CASIPQGPRRANSPLHF. As DNA, the CDR3 is TGTGCCAGCATCCCCCAGGGCCCGCGACGGGCAAATTCACCCCTCCACTTT.

This clonotype has ten or more counts. The chain combines TRBV12-3 or TRBV12-4 with TRBJ2-5; D might be TRBD1 (6 bases). The V and J ends lost 2 bases and 6 bases respectively, with 16 bases between them. CDR3 length: 15 residues. The CDR3 nucleotides are TGTGCCAGCAGTTTACCAACAGGGATATTCAAGACCCAGTACTTC. This sequence encodes CASSLPTGIFKTQYF.

V is TRBV7-9 and J is TRBJ2-7, with D tentatively TRBD1 (6 bases). The CDR3 loop spans 16 amino acids. Germline CDR1 reads SEHNR; CDR2 reads FQNEAQ (reference sequence). Between the trimmed V and J ends, which lost 4 bases and 2 bases, there was a span of 18 bases. The CDR3 DNA is TGTGCCAGCAGCTCAATCAACAGGGTCGTTGCCTACGAGCAGTACTTC. Amino acid sequence: CASSSINRVVAYEQYF.

The V call is TRBV27, the J call TRBJ2-3; TRBD2 aligns across 10 bases. The CDR3 loop spans 17 amino acids. Trimming took 2 bases from V and 2 from J; bases not matched to a gene: 7. Per the germline V gene, CDR1 is MNHEY and CDR2 is SMNVEV (reference sequence). CDR3 DNA sequence: TGTGCCAGCAGTTTAGGGACTAGCGTTGGGTTCACAGATACGCAGTATTTT. It is translated as CASSLGTSVGFTDTQYF.

This clonotype was observed at least ten times. The chain employs TRBV6-5 and TRBJ1-1, with 9 bases matching TRBD1. The germline gives CDR1 MNHEY, CDR2 SVGAGI. V dropped 3 bases and J dropped 4; count of bases not matched to a gene: 9. There are 16 residues in the CDR3. In nucleotides, the CDR3 is TGTGCCAGCAGTTATTTCCAGGACAGGGGAGGCACTGAAGCTTTCTTT. It translates to CASSYFQDRGGTEAFF.

V and J are TRBV12-3 or TRBV12-4 and TRBJ1-5; D ambiguous. The CDR3 is 13 amino acids. Between the trimmed V and J ends, which lost 5 bases and 0 bases, there was a span of 5 bases. The CDR3 is CASSRLSNQPQHF. CDR3 DNA sequence: TGTGCCAGCAGTCGTCTTAGCAATCAGCCCCAGCATTTT.

This sequence joins TRBV12-1 and TRBJ1-1. TRBV12-1 is a pseudogene locus. The CDR3 loop spans 13 amino acids. CDR3 nucleotides: TGTGCCAGCAGACCGAGGCTCCTCGGCGGAGCTTTCTTT. This sequence encodes CASRPRLLGGAFF.

In DNA, the CDR3 is TGTGCCAGCAGCTTAAGGTGGGAGGGCTACAATGAGCAGTTCTTC. It encodes CASSLRWEGYNEQFF. The chain uses TRBV7-2 and TRBJ2-1; 7 nucleotides line up with TRBD2. CDR1 and CDR2 (germline): SGHTA, FQGNSA. The CDR3 spans 15 residues. The V and J ends lost 2 bases and 3 bases, in that order; junction bases with no gene match: 4.

The sample holds many counts of this clonotype. The rearrangement links TRBV5-1 to TRBJ1-1; a possible D gene is TRBD1 (6 bases). Germline assignment: CDR1 SGHRS and CDR2 YFSETQ. The germline V and J ends were trimmed by 7 bases and 2 bases, with 18 bases remaining between them. There are 15 residues in the CDR3. The chain's CDR3 is CASLAGDSSNTEAFF. The CDR3 DNA sequence: TGCGCCAGCTTAGCAGGGGACTCATCCAACACTGAAGCTTTCTTT. Based on the CDR3 plus reference TRBV5-1 and TRBJ1-1, the full variable domain is KAGVTQTPRYLIKTRGQQVTLSCSPISGHRSVSWYQQTPGQGLQFLFEYFSETQRNKGNFPGRFSGRQFSNSRSEMNVSTLELGDSALYLCASLAGDSSNTEAFFGQGTRLTVV.

J is TRBJ1-2 and V is TRBV6-1; 11 bases align to TRBD1. The germline CDR1 and CDR2 sequences are MNHNS and SASEGT. The CDR3 is made up of 15 amino acids. The ends lost 4 bases at V and 4 bases at J; junction bases unmatched: 5. CDR3 DNA: TGTGCCAGCAGTGCCGGACAGGGGGCTGGCTATGGCTACACCTTC. As protein: CASSAGQGAGYGYTF.

In this sample, this clonotype turned up a few times. V usage is TRBV10-1 and J usage is TRBJ1-2; D remains ambiguous. V lost 5 bases, J lost 0 bases, and 13 bases lay in between. The CDR3 has 15 amino acids. CDR1 and CDR2 (germline): WNHNN, SYGVQD (reference sequence). The CDR3 reads CASSPSPETNYGYTF. DNA for the CDR3: TGCGCCAGCAGTCCCTCGCCGGAAACTAACTATGGCTACACCTTC.

The DNA for the CDR3 is TGCAGCTGCCAGGGGGAGGCCTATGGCTACACCTTC. Translating gives CSCQGEAYGYTF. J is TRBJ1-2 and V is TRBV29-1, with 7 bases matching TRBD1. CDR3 length equals 12 residues. Germline CDR1 reads SQVTM; CDR2 reads ANQGSEA. The V gene end was trimmed by 8 bases and the J gene end by 4 bases; junction bases not matched to a gene: 7.

This clonotype was detected many times. The chain carries TRBV7-9 and TRBJ2-3, with D maybe TRBD2 (6 bases). Trimming stripped 2 bases from V and 2 bases from J, with 11 bases between. CDR1 and CDR2 from the germline V gene are SEHNR and FQNEAQ (reference sequence). The CDR3 loop spans 15 amino acids. For the CDR3, the DNA is TGTGCCAGCAGCTTAATTAGCGGAGCCACAGATACGCAGTATTTT. Its protein is CASSLISGATDTQYF.

The rearrangement links TRBV4-3 to TRBJ1-1; no firm D call. The germline V gene encodes CDR1 LGHNA and CDR2 YSLEER. This CDR3 has 15 residues. The ends were cut back, 0 bases at V and 0 bases at J, with 8 bases in the middle. CDR3 DNA sequence: TGCGCCAGCAGCCAAGACGTCGCGGTGAACACTGAAGCTTTCTTT. Its translation: CASSQDVAVNTEAFF.

The sample holds a few counts of this clonotype. The chain links TRBV7-8 to TRBJ1-6; 10 bases align to TRBD1. Germline V gene data show CDR1 as SGHVS and CDR2 as FQNEAQ. The J segment lost 9 bases and the V segment lost 3 bases, leaving 5 bases of the junction unmatched. CDR3 length equals 15 residues. The CDR3: CASSLGTGAISPLHF. In DNA form, the CDR3 reads TGTGCCAGCAGCTTGGGGACAGGGGCGATTTCACCCCTCCACTTT. The full variable domain, in which reference TRBV7-8 and TRBJ1-6 provide the parts outside the CDR3, is GAGVSQSPRYKVAKRGQDVALRCDPISGHVSLFWYQQALGQGPEFLTYFQNEAQLDKSGLPSDRFFAERPEGSVSTLKIQRTQQEDSAVYLCASSLGTGAISPLHFGNGTRLTVT.

This clonotype has ten or more counts. For the CDR3, the DNA is TGTGCCAGCAGGCCGCCGGGCAATGAAAAACTGTTTTTT. The encoded protein is CASRPPGNEKLFF. The chain has TRBV7-9 and TRBJ1-4; D is unresolved. The CDR3 is made up of 13 amino acids. CDR1 is SEHNR and CDR2 is FQNEAQ in the germline V gene (reference sequence). V lost 6 bases to trimming and J lost 5 bases, with 10 bases between them.

The rearrangement joins TRBV20-1 to TRBJ2-7; the match to TRBD1 covers 8 bases. The CDR3 sequence is 14 residues long. V dropped 5 bases and J dropped 2; count of bases not matched to a gene: 8. Germline V gene lookup returns CDR1 DFQATT and CDR2 SNEGSKA (reference sequence). The CDR3 DNA is TGCAGTGCTGTAGACAGGGGTCCCCCCTACGAGCAGTACTTC. Protein: CSAVDRGPPYEQYF.

There are a few counts of this clonotype. This chain uses TRBV15 with TRBJ1-3; the D is unclear. Trimming pared 1 base from V and 0 bases from J, leaving 7 bases between. The germline CDR1 and CDR2 sequences are LNHNV and YYDKDF (reference sequence). This CDR3 has 15 amino acids. The CDR3 sequence: CATSRGRSSGNTIYF. In DNA, the CDR3 is TGTGCCACCAGCAGAGGACGGAGCTCTGGAAACACCATATATTTT. Filled out from reference TRBV15 and TRBJ1-3, the complete variable domain reads DAMVIQNPRYQVTQFGKPVTLSCSQTLNHNVMYWYQQKSSQAPKLLFHYYDKDFNNEADTPDNFQSRRPNTSFCFLDIRSPGLGDTAMYLCATSRGRSSGNTIYFGEGSWLTVV.

The chain links TRBV11-3 to TRBJ2-7; D call uncertain. The CDR3 has 14 residues. The germline V gene has CDR1 SGHNT and CDR2 YENEEA. V dropped 1 base and J dropped 6 bases, with 13 bases sitting between them. This CDR3 reads CASSLVNEWGEQYF. CDR3 DNA: TGTGCCAGCAGCTTAGTTAACGAGTGGGGCGAGCAGTACTTC.